This T cell receptor beta chain was identified in a study of regulatory T cells in long-lasting Graves disease. With regard to this clonotype: A read error may produce the germline difference seen at one junction end.

Germline values: CDR1 LGHDT, CDR2 YNNKEL (reference sequence). The CDR3 covers 19 residues. The authors built TCR beta libraries using iRepertoire HTBI primers and Arm-PCR of CDR3 regions. TCRdb re-analysed the multiplex PCR reads in MiXCR, keeping a single row per CDR3 protein. The sample has a few hundred thousand distinct CDR3 sequences; roughly 13% are singletons. Time point denoted: newly diagnosed GD, antithyroid drugs for less than 3 months. The TCR library used RNA extracted from PBMCs. Graves' disease diagnosis followed American Thyroid Association guidelines. These data are also associated with another study on T cells in Graves' hyperthyroidism and ophthalmopathy.

The V gene is TRBV3-1, the J gene TRBJ2-1; 9 bases agree with TRBD1. Sequences were derived from peripheral blood mononuclear cells (PBMCs), sampled at new diagnosis, from a patient treated with antithyroid drugs. The receptor comes from a man aged 25 to 40 with Graves disease. DNA of the CDR3: TGTGCCAGCACCCAAGAACGGGACAGGGTAACCAGCTCCTACAATGAGCAGTTCTTC. This encodes CASTQERDRVTSSYNEQFF.